This T cell receptor beta chain came from a study of cytomegalovirus exposure and HLA in healthy donors. Findings of the study overall: Using a false discovery rate of 0.05, a later analysis showed that some 16,000 TCR beta sequences were associated with HLA alleles.

Regarding this clone: The target antigen is unknown.

The CDR3 is 15 amino acids. The germline V gene encodes CDR1 MNHNY and CDR2 SVGAGI (reference sequence). V dropped 6 bases and J dropped 4; count of bases not matched to a gene: 12. The study ran its PCR with 60 Vbeta and 13 Jbeta primers. Assay used: immunoSEQ multiplex PCR; TCRdb lists only in-frame clones, some missing. The sample holds about 180,000 clones; approximately 81% are singletons and the top ten take 2.2%. Sequencing used PBMCs. This TCR came from a woman in her twenties or thirties in good health and CMV-seronegative. The gene calls are TRBV6-6 and TRBJ2-7; TRBD2 matches 7 bases. The CDR3 nucleotides are TGTGCCAGCAGAAGTCTAGCGGCTAATTATTACGAGCAGTACTTC. As protein: CASRSLAANYYEQYF.